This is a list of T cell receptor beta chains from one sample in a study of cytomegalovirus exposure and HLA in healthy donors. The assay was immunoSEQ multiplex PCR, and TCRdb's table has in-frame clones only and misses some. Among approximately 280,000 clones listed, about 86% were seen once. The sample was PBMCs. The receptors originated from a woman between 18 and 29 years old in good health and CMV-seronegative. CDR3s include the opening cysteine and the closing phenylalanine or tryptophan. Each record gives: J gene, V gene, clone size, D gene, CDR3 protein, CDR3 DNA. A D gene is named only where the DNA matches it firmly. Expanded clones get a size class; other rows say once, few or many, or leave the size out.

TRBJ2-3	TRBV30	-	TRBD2	CAWSVVGSGGLDTQYF	TGTGCCTGGAGTGTAGTCGGTAGCGGGGGCTTAGATACGCAGTATTTT
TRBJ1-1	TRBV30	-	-	CAWRMGGPEAFF	TGTGCCTGGAGAATGGGGGGGCCTGAAGCTTTCTTT
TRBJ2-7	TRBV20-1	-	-	CSARDLPEQYF	TGCAGTGCTAGAGACCTCCCCGAGCAGTACTTC
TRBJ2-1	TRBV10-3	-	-	CAISERYEQFF	TGTGCCATCAGTGAACGGTATGAGCAGTTCTTC
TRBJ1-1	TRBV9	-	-	CASSRVNAEAFF	TGTGCCAGCAGCCGGGTGAACGCTGAAGCTTTCTTT
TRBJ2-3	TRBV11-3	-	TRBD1	CASSLGQGNTDTQYF	TGTGCCAGCAGCTTGGGACAGGGAAACACAGATACGCAGTATTTT
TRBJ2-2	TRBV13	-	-	CASSFKGSGTGELFF	TGTGCCAGCAGCTTTAAAGGCAGCGGCACCGGGGAGCTGTTTTTT
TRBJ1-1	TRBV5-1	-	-	CASSSPGNTEAFF	TGCGCCAGCAGCTCCCCGGGGAACACTGAAGCTTTCTTT
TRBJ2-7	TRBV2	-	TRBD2	CASRDTTLAGASYEQYF	TGTGCCAGCAGAGACACCACGCTAGCGGGGGCTTCCTACGAGCAGTACTTC
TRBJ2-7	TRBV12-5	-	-	CASGLARDTLNEQYF	TGTGCTAGTGGTTTGGCTAGGGACACCCTCAACGAGCAGTACTTC
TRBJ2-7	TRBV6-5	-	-	CASSYTRRVWAYEQYF	TGTGCCAGCAGCTACACCCGACGGGTTTGGGCCTACGAGCAGTACTTC
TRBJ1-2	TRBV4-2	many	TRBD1	CASRQGQGIYGYTF	TGTGCCAGCAGACAAGGACAGGGAATCTATGGCTACACCTTC
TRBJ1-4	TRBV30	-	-	CASRGGGPEKLFF	TGTGCCAGTAGGGGGGGCGGTCCTGAAAAACTGTTTTTT
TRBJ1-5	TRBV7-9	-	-	CASSLDGRGEQPQHF	TGTGCCAGCAGCTTAGACGGCAGGGGTGAACAGCCCCAGCATTTT
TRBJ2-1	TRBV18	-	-	CASSPVGNEQFF	TGTGCCAGCTCACCAGTCGGCAATGAGCAGTTCTTC
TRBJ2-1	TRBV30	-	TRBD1	CAWNPFRGTGGRNEQFF	TGTGCCTGGAATCCGTTTCGTGGGACAGGGGGTCGTAATGAGCAGTTCTTC
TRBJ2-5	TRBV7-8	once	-	CASTKETQYF	TGTGCCAGCACCAAAGAGACCCAGTACTTC
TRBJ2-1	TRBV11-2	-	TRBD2	CASRPARGRTSGLDNEQFF	TGTGCCAGCAGACCGGCAAGGGGCCGGACTAGCGGGTTGGACAATGAGCAGTTCTTC